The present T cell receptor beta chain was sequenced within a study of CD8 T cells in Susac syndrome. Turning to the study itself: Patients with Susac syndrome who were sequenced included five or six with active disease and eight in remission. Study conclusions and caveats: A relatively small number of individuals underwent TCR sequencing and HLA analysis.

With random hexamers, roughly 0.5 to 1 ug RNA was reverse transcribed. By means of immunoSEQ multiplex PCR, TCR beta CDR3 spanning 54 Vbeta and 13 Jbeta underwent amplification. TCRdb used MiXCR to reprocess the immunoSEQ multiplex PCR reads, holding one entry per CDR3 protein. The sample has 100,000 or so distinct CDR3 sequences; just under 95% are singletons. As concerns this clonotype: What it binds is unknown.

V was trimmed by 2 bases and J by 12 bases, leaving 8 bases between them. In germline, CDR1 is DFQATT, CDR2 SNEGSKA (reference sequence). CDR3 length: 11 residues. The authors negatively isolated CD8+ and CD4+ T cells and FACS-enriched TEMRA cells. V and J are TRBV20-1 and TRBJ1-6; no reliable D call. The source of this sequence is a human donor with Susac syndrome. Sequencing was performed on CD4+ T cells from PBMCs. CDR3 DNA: TGCAGTGCTAGACCCGATGGACCCCTCCACTTT. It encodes CSARPDGPLHF.